This T cell receptor beta chain was sequenced in a study of molecular identifiers for immune sequencing clone quantification. As for the study in general: RNA, taken in replicates from around 18,000 or 91,000 naive CD8 cells, was split five ways, with four sequenced.

Details on this clonotype: Its antigen is as yet unknown. At one of its ends the junction is not consistent with the germline gene, which may arise from a read error.

The CDR3 covers 11 residues. Germline lookup yields CDR1 SQVTM and CDR2 ANQGSEA. TCRdb recomputed calls from the PCR reads with MiXCR, one row per CDR3 protein. The repertoire holds just under 650,000 distinct CDR3 sequences, with nearly 20% as singletons. The study, taken as a whole, reports: It was shown that clones above 20 RNA copies held over 97% of effector molecules, but under 1% in naive cells.

The rearrangement uses TRBV29-1 and TRBJ1-1; D perhaps matches TRBD1 (6 bases). The sequence came from a human donor in good health. Some libraries in this study had Jurkat cell RNA spiked in. The sample consisted of naive CD8+ T cells from blood, with Jurkat cell RNA spiked in. As to subset: FACS-sorted CD8+CD4-CCR7+CD45RA+ naive T cells. CDR3 residues: CSVVQGPEAFF. In DNA, the CDR3 is TGCAGTGTTGTCCAGGGGCCTGAAGCTTTCTTT.